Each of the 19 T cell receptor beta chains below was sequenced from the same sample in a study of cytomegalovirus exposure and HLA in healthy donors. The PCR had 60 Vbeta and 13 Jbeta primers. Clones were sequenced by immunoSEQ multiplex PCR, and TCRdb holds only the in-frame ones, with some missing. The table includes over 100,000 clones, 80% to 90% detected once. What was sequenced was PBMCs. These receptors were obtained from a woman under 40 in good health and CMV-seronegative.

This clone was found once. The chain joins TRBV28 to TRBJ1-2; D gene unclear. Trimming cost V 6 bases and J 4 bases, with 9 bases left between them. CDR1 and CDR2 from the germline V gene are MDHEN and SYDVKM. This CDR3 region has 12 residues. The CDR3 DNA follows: TGTGCCAGCAGATCAGGAGGCTATGGCTACACCTTC. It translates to CASRSGGYGYTF.

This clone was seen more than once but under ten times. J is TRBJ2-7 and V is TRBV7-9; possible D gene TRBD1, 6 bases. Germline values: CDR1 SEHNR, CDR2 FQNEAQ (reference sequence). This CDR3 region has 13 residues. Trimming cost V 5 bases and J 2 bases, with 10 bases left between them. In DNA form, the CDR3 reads TGTGCCAGCAGCCCCAGGGGTCCCTACGAGCAGTACTTC. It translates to CASSPRGPYEQYF.

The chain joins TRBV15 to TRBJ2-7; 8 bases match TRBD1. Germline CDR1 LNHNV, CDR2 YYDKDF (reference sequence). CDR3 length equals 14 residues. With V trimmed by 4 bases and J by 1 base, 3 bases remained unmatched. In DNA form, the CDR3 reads TGTGCCACCAGCACAAGGACAGGGTCCTACGAGCAGTACTTC. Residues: CATSTRTGSYEQYF. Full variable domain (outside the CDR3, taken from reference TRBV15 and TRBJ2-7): DAMVIQNPRYQVTQFGKPVTLSCSQTLNHNVMYWYQQKSSQAPKLLFHYYDKDFNNEADTPDNFQSRRPNTSFCFLDIRSPGLGDTAMYLCATSTRTGSYEQYFGPGTRLTVT.

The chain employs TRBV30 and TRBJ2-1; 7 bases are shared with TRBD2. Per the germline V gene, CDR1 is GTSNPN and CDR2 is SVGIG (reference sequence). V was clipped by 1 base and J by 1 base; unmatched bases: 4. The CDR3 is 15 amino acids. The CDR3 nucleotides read TGTGCCTGGAGTGGATGGCGGGGGTCCTACAATGAGCAGTTCTTC. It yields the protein CAWSGWRGSYNEQFF.

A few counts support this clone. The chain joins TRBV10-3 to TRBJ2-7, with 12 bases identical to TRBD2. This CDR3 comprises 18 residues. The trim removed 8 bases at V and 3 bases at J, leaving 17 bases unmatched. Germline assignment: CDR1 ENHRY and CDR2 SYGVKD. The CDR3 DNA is TGTGCCATCGGCTCTAGCGGGGGGGAGACCTATACTCACTACGAGCAGTACTTC. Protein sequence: CAIGSSGGETYTHYEQYF.

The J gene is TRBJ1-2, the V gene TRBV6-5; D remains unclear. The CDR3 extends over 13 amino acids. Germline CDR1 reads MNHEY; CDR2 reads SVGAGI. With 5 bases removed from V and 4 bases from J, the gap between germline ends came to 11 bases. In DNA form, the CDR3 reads TGTGCCAGCAGTACTACCGATCTCTATGGCTACACCTTC. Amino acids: CASSTTDLYGYTF.

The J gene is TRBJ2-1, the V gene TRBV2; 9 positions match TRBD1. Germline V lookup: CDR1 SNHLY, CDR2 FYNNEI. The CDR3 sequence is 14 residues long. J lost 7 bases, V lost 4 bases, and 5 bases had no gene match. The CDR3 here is CASSGGQGWNEQFF. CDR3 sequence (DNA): TGTGCCAGCAGTGGGGGACAGGGATGGAATGAGCAGTTCTTC.

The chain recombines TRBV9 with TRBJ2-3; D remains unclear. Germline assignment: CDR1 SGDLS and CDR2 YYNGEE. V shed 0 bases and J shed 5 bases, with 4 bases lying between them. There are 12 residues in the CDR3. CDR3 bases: TGTGCCAGCAGCGTAGTAGTAGATACGCAGTATTTT. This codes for CASSVVVDTQYF.

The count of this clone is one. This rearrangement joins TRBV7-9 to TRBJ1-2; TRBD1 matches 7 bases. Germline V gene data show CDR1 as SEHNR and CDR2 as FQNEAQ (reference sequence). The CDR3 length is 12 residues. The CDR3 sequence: CATQGEDYGYTF. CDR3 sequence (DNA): TGTGCGACCCAGGGGGAGGACTATGGCTACACCTTC.

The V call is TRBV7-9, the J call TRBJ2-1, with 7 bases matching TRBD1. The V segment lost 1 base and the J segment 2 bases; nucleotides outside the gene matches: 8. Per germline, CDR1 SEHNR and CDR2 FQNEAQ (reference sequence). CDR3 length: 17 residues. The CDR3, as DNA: TGTGCCAGCAGCTTAGGGCCCAAGGGACAGACCTACAATGAGCAGTTCTTC. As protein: CASSLGPKGQTYNEQFF.

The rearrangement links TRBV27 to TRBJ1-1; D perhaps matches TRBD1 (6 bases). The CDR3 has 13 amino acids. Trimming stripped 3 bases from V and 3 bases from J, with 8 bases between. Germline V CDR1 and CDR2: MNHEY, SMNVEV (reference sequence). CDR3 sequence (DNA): TGTGCCAGCAGTTTTGACAGGCACACTGAAGCTTTCTTT. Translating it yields CASSFDRHTEAFF.

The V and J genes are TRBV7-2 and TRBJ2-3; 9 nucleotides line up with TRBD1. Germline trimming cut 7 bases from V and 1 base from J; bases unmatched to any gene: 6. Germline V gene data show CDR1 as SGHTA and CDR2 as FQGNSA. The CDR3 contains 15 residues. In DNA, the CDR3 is TGTGCCAGCACCCACAGGGGGCTTGGCACAGATACGCAGTATTTT. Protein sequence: CASTHRGLGTDTQYF.

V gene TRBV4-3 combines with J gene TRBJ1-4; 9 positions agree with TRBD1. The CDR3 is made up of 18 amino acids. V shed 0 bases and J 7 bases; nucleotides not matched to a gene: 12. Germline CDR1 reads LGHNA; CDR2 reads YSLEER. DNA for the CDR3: TGCGCCAGCAGCCAAGACGGCAAACAGGGGGCGCGCGGTGAAAAACTGTTTTTT. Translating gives CASSQDGKQGARGEKLFF.

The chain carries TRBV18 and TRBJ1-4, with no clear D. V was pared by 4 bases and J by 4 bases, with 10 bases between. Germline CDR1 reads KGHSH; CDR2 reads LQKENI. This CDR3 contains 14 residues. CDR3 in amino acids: CASSLRRSNEKLFF. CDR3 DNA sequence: TGTGCCAGCTCACTACGGAGAAGTAATGAAAAACTGTTTTTT.

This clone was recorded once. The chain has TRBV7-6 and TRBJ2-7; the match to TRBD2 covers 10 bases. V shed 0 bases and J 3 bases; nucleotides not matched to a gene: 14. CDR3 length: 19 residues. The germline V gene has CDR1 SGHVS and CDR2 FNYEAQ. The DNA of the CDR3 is TGTGCCAGCAGCTTAGCGGTAGCGGGAGGCTCAACACCTTTCTACGAGCAGTACTTC. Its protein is CASSLAVAGGSTPFYEQYF.

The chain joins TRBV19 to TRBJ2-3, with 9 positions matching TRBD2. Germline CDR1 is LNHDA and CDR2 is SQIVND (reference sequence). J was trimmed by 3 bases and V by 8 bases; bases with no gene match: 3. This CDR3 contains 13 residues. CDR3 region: CASGLARTDTQYF. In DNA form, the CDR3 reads TGTGCCAGTGGACTAGCGCGGACAGATACGCAGTATTTT.

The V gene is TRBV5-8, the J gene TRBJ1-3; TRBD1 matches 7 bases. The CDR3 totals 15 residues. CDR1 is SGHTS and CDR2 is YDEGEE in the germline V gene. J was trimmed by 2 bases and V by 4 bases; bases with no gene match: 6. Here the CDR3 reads CASSIGTVAGNTIYF. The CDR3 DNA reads TGTGCCAGCAGCATCGGGACAGTGGCTGGAAACACCATATATTTT.

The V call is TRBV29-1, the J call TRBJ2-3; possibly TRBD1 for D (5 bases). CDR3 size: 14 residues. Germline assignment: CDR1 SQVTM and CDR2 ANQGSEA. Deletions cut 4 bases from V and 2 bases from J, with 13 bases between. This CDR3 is CSVGQLGFTDTQYF. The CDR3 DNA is TGCAGCGTTGGACAGCTTGGATTCACAGATACGCAGTATTTT.

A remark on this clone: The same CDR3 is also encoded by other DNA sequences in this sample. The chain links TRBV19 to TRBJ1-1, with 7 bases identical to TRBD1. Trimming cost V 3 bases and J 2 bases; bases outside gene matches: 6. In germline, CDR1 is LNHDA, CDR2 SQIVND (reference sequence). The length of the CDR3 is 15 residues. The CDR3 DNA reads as TGTGCCAGTAGTATTCTTCCAGGGGGAAACACTGAAGCTTTCTTT. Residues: CASSILPGGNTEAFF.